One T cell receptor (beta chain) is described in this entry. Repertoires were generated with immunoSEQ multiplex PCR, while TCRdb's copy carries only in-frame clones and drops some. Of roughly 35,000 clones listed, roughly 88% are singletons. This sample was included in a study of PD-1 blockade in classical Hodgkin lymphoma. Every single patient, without exception, relapsed after autologous stem cell transplantation, and brentuximab vedotin exposure varied. This receptor was identified in a human donor with classical Hodgkin lymphoma. Sequences were derived from peripheral blood mononuclear cells (PBMCs), sampled before the second cycle of nivolumab.

CDR3 sequence reads: CASSTQSGSYEQYF. The CDR3, as DNA: TGTGCCAGCAGTACTCAAAGCGGGAGTTACGAGCAGTACTTC. J is TRBJ2-7 and V is TRBV6-5; 8 positions agree with TRBD2. Germline CDR1 MNHEY, CDR2 SVGAGI. The CDR3 sequence is 14 residues long. V was pared by 5 bases and J by 4 bases, with 7 bases of the junction left unmatched.